Listed below are T cell receptor beta chains from one sample, sequenced in a study of T cell responses to AZD1222 COVID-19 vaccine. Sequencing used immunoSEQ multiplex PCR; TCRdb keeps in-frame clones, though not all of them. The sample has around 77,000 clones; 86% are singletons. The sample here was peripheral blood, taken on day 0 of AZD1222 vaccination. The receptors stem from an adult in good health. The CDR3 runs from the conserved cysteine through the conserved F or W. The D gene is left open where the match is weak. Part of the rows lack a size; the others show once, few, many or a class for expanded clones.

D gene: -
clone size: once
J gene: TRBJ2-3
V gene: TRBV29-1
CDR3 DNA: TGCAGCGGTAACAAGGGGGGCACAGATACGCAGTATTTT
CDR3 protein: CSGNKGGTDTQYF

D gene: TRBD1
clone size: -
J gene: TRBJ2-1
V gene: TRBV9
CDR3 DNA: TGTGCCAGCAGCGTAGAGCTCAACAGGGGGGTCAATGAGCAGTTCTTC
CDR3 protein: CASSVELNRGVNEQFF

D gene: -
clone size: once
J gene: TRBJ2-7
V gene: TRBV20-1
CDR3 DNA: TGCAGTGCTAGTCTTGGAAACGAGCAGTACTTC
CDR3 protein: CSASLGNEQYF

D gene: -
clone size: -
J gene: TRBJ2-3
V gene: TRBV7-7
CDR3 DNA: TGTGCCAGCAGCCAGGGCCTAGGAGGAGATACGCAGTATTTT
CDR3 protein: CASSQGLGGDTQYF

D gene: -
clone size: -
J gene: TRBJ2-3
V gene: TRBV24-1
CDR3 DNA: TGTGCCACCAGTGACGTAGATACGCAGTATTTT
CDR3 protein: CATSDVDTQYF

D gene: TRBD1
clone size: -
J gene: TRBJ1-6
V gene: TRBV18
CDR3 DNA: TGTGCCAGCTCACCTGGGACAGGGAATAATTCACCCCTCCACTTT
CDR3 protein: CASSPGTGNNSPLHF

D gene: -
clone size: -
J gene: TRBJ2-5
V gene: TRBV7-2
CDR3 DNA: TGTGCCTCGAGGGCAGGGGTGTGGGAGACCCAGTACTTC
CDR3 protein: CASRAGVWETQYF

D gene: -
clone size: -
J gene: TRBJ1-2
V gene: TRBV11-3
CDR3 DNA: TGTGCCAGCAGCTTAAACGGTGGGCATGGCTACACCTTC
CDR3 protein: CASSLNGGHGYTF

D gene: -
clone size: -
J gene: TRBJ2-7
V gene: TRBV28
CDR3 DNA: TGTGCCAGCAGTCCGCCGGGGAGTAGCTCCTACGAGCAGTACTTC
CDR3 protein: CASSPPGSSSYEQYF

D gene: -
clone size: -
J gene: TRBJ2-7
V gene: TRBV27
CDR3 DNA: TGTGCCAGCAGTTTATCGAAGGCGCTAAGCTCCTACGAGCAGTACTTC
CDR3 protein: CASSLSKALSSYEQYF

D gene: TRBD1
clone size: few
J gene: TRBJ2-5
V gene: TRBV18
CDR3 DNA: TGTGCCAGCTCAAGAGGACAGGAAGAGACCCAGTACTTC
CDR3 protein: CASSRGQEETQYF

D gene: -
clone size: -
J gene: TRBJ1-2
V gene: TRBV18
CDR3 DNA: TGTGCCAGCTCACCAGATCAACGTCCTGATGGCTACACCTTC
CDR3 protein: CASSPDQRPDGYTF

D gene: -
clone size: -
J gene: TRBJ2-2
V gene: TRBV11-2
CDR3 DNA: TGTGCCAGCAGCTTAGTTTCGTCCGGGGAGCTGTTTTTT
CDR3 protein: CASSLVSSGELFF

D gene: TRBD1
clone size: -
J gene: TRBJ2-7
V gene: TRBV19
CDR3 DNA: TGTGCCAGTAGTATGGTGTTGAGGGGGACAGACTACGAGCAGTACTTC
CDR3 protein: CASSMVLRGTDYEQYF

D gene: -
clone size: once
J gene: TRBJ1-1
V gene: TRBV6-5
CDR3 DNA: TGTGCCAGCAGCCAGGGGTTCGCGGTGAACACTGAAGCTTTCTTT
CDR3 protein: CASSQGFAVNTEAFF